This TCR beta chain came from a study of cytomegalovirus exposure and HLA in healthy donors. The wider study: When 350 to 500 donors were genotyped, approximately 80% of them were found to fall in the Caucasian-associated ancestry cluster. Study findings and constraints: Fewer N-insertions than the approximately 680-donor mean were reportedly shown by an Asian-associated ancestry cluster in a later analysis. Through in vitro validation, a few CMV-associated chains were shown to be specific for CMV antigens. It was approximately 150 TCR beta chains that were listed as cytomegalovirus-associated.

V was pared by 2 bases and J by 5 bases, with 27 bases between. CDR1 is GTSNPN and CDR2 is SVGIG in the germline V gene (reference sequence). The CDR3 consists of 18 residues. On this clone: What it binds is not known.

PCR primers comprised 60 Vbeta and 13 Jbeta primers. TCRdb's table, derived via immunoSEQ multiplex PCR, lists solely in-frame clones and lacks some. The sample yields about 69,000 clones, roughly 65% seen once. This TCR was recovered from a male donor in good health and CMV-seropositive. Sequenced material: PBMCs. J is TRBJ1-2 and V is TRBV30; TRBD1 is a possible D gene (5 bases). CDR3 protein: CAWSPGAGRSMMRYGYTF. For the CDR3, the DNA is TGTGCCTGGAGTCCCGGAGCGGGGCGAAGTATGATGAGGTATGGCTACACCTTC.